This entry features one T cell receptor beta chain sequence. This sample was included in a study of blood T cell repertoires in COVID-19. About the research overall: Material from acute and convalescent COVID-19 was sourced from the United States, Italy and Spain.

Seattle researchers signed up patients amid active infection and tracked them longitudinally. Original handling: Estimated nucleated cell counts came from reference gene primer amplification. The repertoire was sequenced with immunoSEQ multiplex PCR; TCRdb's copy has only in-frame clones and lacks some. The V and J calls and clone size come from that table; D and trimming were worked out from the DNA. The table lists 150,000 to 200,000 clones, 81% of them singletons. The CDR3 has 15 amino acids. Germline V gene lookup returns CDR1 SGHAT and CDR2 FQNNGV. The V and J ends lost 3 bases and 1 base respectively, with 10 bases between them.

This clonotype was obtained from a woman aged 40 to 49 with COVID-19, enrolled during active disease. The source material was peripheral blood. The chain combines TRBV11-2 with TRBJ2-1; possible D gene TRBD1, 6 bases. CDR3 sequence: CASSFWTESYNEQFF. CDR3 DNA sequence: TGTGCCAGCAGCTTCTGGACAGAATCCTACAATGAGCAGTTCTTC.